One sample yielded the 27 T cell receptor beta chains listed below, sequenced in a study of control samples from healthy donors and cancer patients. Sequenced by immunoSEQ multiplex PCR; TCRdb stores in-frame clones only, minus some. The repertoire holds 50,000 or so clones, with 90% to 95% as singletons. The sequencing input was blood. All receptors come from a man aged 30 to 39 in good health.

J is TRBJ2-2 and V is TRBV19, with a weak D call TRBD2 (7 bases). The CDR3 length is 16 residues. The V and J ends lost 1 base and 1 base respectively, with 10 bases between them. Germline V gene sequence: CDR1 LNHDA, CDR2 SQIVND (reference sequence). Here the CDR3 reads CASSIVGGQNTGELFF. CDR3 sequence (DNA): TGTGCCAGTAGTATAGTCGGGGGGCAGAACACCGGGGAGCTGTTTTTT.

V usage is TRBV10-2 and J usage is TRBJ2-1, with 14 bases that match TRBD2. The J segment lost 5 bases and the V segment lost 7 bases, leaving 4 bases of the junction unmatched. The CDR3 covers 15 residues. Germline V gene sequence: CDR1 WSHSY, CDR2 SAAADI. The CDR3 spells CASTGTSGSHNEQFF. CDR3 nucleotides: TGCGCCAGCACCGGGACTAGCGGGAGCCACAATGAGCAGTTCTTC.

The rearrangement joins TRBV6-5 to TRBJ2-3; no definite D call. Trimming took off 2 bases at V and 7 bases at J, with 10 bases between the two ends. Germline CDR1 is MNHEY and CDR2 is SVGAGI. The CDR3 totals 13 residues. CDR3 sequence (DNA): TGTGCCAGCAGTTACACCCGTGGGAATACGCAGTATTTT. It codes for CASSYTRGNTQYF.

The chain carries TRBV2 and TRBJ2-1, with 8 bases aligning to TRBD2. The CDR3 has 15 amino acids. The germline gives CDR1 SNHLY, CDR2 FYNNEI. With V trimmed by 4 bases and J by 5 bases, 7 bases remained unmatched. The CDR3 nucleotides read TGTGCCAGCAGTGCAAGAAGCGGGGGCAACAATGAGCAGTTCTTC. Its protein is CASSARSGGNNEQFF.

The V gene is TRBV7-6, the J gene TRBJ1-5; no clear D gene. The CDR3 extends over 15 amino acids. V lost 5 bases to trimming and J lost 4 bases, with 15 bases between them. The V gene's germline CDR1 is SGHVS and CDR2 FNYEAQ. The CDR3 here is CASSQDSMGNQPQHF. The CDR3 DNA is TGTGCCAGCAGCCAAGACTCCATGGGGAATCAGCCCCAGCATTTT.

The genes are TRBV10-1 and TRBJ2-7; 7 bases map to TRBD1. The V segment lost 7 bases and the J segment 3 bases; nucleotides outside the gene matches: 15. Germline lookup yields CDR1 WNHNN and CDR2 SYGVQD (reference sequence). This CDR3 spans 16 amino acids. DNA for the CDR3: TGCGCCAGCACTTACCCGGACAGGAGGCAGAACTACGAGCAGTACTTC. Its translation: CASTYPDRRQNYEQYF.

The chain recombines TRBV9 with TRBJ2-3; no definite D call. This CDR3 comprises 13 residues. Per germline, CDR1 SGDLS and CDR2 YYNGEE. V lost 0 bases and J lost 4, with 6 bases in between. Here the CDR3 reads CASSVAEADTQYF. The CDR3 DNA follows: TGTGCCAGCAGCGTAGCAGAGGCAGATACGCAGTATTTT.

The chain has TRBV4-1 and TRBJ1-1; possible D gene TRBD1, 5 bases. The germline gives CDR1 MGHRA, CDR2 YSYEKL. V lost 4 bases to trimming and J lost 2 bases, with 14 bases between them. The CDR3 has 15 amino acids. In DNA, the CDR3 is TGCGCCAGCAGCCTAAACCCGGGGCCAAACACTGAAGCTTTCTTT. It specifies CASSLNPGPNTEAFF.

This clone was seen a few times. The chain combines TRBV19 with TRBJ1-5; TRBD1 matches at 8 bases. Germline trimming cut 4 bases from V and 4 bases from J; bases unmatched to any gene: 6. Germline assignment: CDR1 LNHDA and CDR2 SQIVND (reference sequence). The CDR3 has 15 amino acids. The CDR3 nucleotides read TGTGCCAGTAGTAGTCAGGGGGCGAGGAATCAGCCCCAGCATTTT. It specifies CASSSQGARNQPQHF.

This chain joins TRBV19 and TRBJ1-3, with D unclear. Between the trimmed V and J ends, which lost 3 bases and 5 bases, there was a span of 8 bases. The CDR3 loop spans 13 amino acids. CDR1 and CDR2 (germline): LNHDA, SQIVND (reference sequence). CDR3 region: CASSILERNTIYF. The CDR3 bases are TGTGCCAGTAGTATTTTGGAAAGAAACACCATATATTTT.

The rearrangement links TRBV10-1 to TRBJ2-7; tentative D call: TRBD2 (6 bases). Germline CDR1 reads WNHNN; CDR2 reads SYGVQD (reference sequence). This CDR3 is built from 14 residues. Trimming took 3 bases from V and 0 from J, leaving 9 bases between them. For the CDR3, the DNA is TGCGCCAGCAGTGATGGGGGGAGCTCCTACGAGCAGTACTTC. Translated: CASSDGGSSYEQYF.

The J gene is TRBJ2-7, the V gene TRBV6-2 or TRBV6-3, with 7 bases matching TRBD2. This CDR3 spans 16 amino acids. Trimming at V came to 0 bases and at J to 4 bases, leaving 9 bases not matched to a gene. Looked up from germline, CDR1 is MNHEY and CDR2 is SVGEGT. For the CDR3, the DNA is TGTGCCAGCAGTTACTCGTTAAGGGAGGGCCGGTACGAGCAGTACTTC. Translation: CASSYSLREGRYEQYF.

This chain uses TRBV5-1 with TRBJ1-3; 8 bases line up with TRBD1. The CDR3 runs 15 residues. V shed 4 bases and J 0 bases; nucleotides not matched to a gene: 3. Germline V gene sequence: CDR1 SGHRS, CDR2 YFSETQ. The CDR3 bases are TGCGCCAGCAGCACCACAGGGGGCTCTGGAAACACCATATATTTT. It specifies CASSTTGGSGNTIYF.

The rearrangement joins TRBV28 to TRBJ1-6; 7 positions match TRBD1. The CDR3 totals 14 residues. V was clipped by 4 bases and J by 7 bases; unmatched bases: 4. In germline, CDR1 is MDHEN, CDR2 SYDVKM. The chain's CDR3 is CASSSDRWNSPLHF. The DNA of the CDR3 is TGTGCCAGCAGTTCGGACAGGTGGAATTCACCCCTCCACTTT.

The genes are TRBV6-2 or TRBV6-3 and TRBJ2-7; D perhaps matches TRBD1 (5 bases). The V and J ends lost 0 bases and 4 bases respectively, with 7 bases between them. The CDR3 loop spans 13 amino acids. CDR1 and CDR2 from the germline V gene are MNHEY and SVGEGT. CDR3 coding DNA: TGTGCCAGCAGTTACTCTCAGGGTTACGAGCAGTACTTC. Amino acid sequence: CASSYSQGYEQYF.

This rearrangement joins TRBV7-2 to TRBJ2-5; D is unresolved. The CDR3 loop spans 13 amino acids. Per the germline V gene, CDR1 is SGHTA and CDR2 is FQGNSA. V was shortened by 3 bases and J by 2 bases, with 7 bases between the two germline ends. This chain's CDR3 is CASSFSNQETQYF. In DNA form, the CDR3 reads TGTGCCAGCAGCTTTTCTAATCAAGAGACCCAGTACTTC. The full variable domain, its missing parts supplied by reference TRBV7-2 and TRBJ2-5, is GAGVSQSPSNKVTEKGKDVELRCDPISGHTALYWYRQSLGQGLEFLIYFQGNSAPDKSGLPSDRFSAERTGGSVSTLTIQRTQQEDSAVYLCASSFSNQETQYFGPGTRLLVL.

The chain carries TRBV29-1 and TRBJ2-5; 11 bases match TRBD1. CDR3 length: 13 residues. Per the germline V gene, CDR1 is SQVTM and CDR2 is ANQGSEA. V was pared by 6 bases and J by 4 bases, with 4 bases of the junction left unmatched. The CDR3 loop reads CSVEGQGVETQYF. The CDR3 nucleotides read TGCAGCGTAGAGGGACAGGGGGTAGAGACCCAGTACTTC.

This sequence joins TRBV4-1 and TRBJ1-5, with 7 bases that match TRBD1. Germline CDR1 reads MGHRA; CDR2 reads YSYEKL. Trimming took 4 bases from V and 0 from J; bases not matched to a gene: 9. CDR3 length: 17 amino acids. CDR3 protein: CASSPYEGAYSNQPQHF. CDR3 nucleotide sequence: TGCGCCAGCAGCCCTTATGAGGGGGCTTATAGCAATCAGCCCCAGCATTTT.

The genes are TRBV5-5 and TRBJ1-1, with D uncertain. The V end lost 2 bases, the J end lost 7 bases, and 6 bases lay between the germline ends. Germline lookup yields CDR1 SGHKS and CDR2 YYEKEE (reference sequence). This CDR3 spans 11 amino acids. The CDR3 is CASSFQYEAFF. The CDR3 nucleotides read TGTGCCAGCAGCTTCCAGTATGAAGCTTTCTTT.

The rearrangement links TRBV11-3 to TRBJ2-2; TRBD2 matches at 11 bases. The CDR3 length is 17 residues. The V and J ends lost 6 bases and 6 bases, in that order; junction bases with no gene match: 12. The V gene's germline CDR1 is SGHNT and CDR2 YENEEA. The CDR3 reads CASSQTSGTREAGELFF. CDR3 nucleotides: TGTGCCAGCAGTCAGACTAGCGGGACTCGGGAGGCCGGGGAGCTGTTTTTT.

V gene TRBV10-1 combines with J gene TRBJ2-7; 10 bases map to TRBD1. Germline lookup yields CDR1 WNHNN and CDR2 SYGVQD (reference sequence). The CDR3 is 16 amino acids. The J segment lost 5 bases and the V segment lost 2 bases, leaving 9 bases of the junction unmatched. This CDR3 reads CASSEPPGQGPHEQYF. The CDR3 coding sequence is TGCGCCAGCAGTGAGCCTCCGGGACAGGGGCCACACGAGCAGTACTTC.

This chain uses TRBV6-1 with TRBJ1-6; 11 bases are a match to TRBD1. CDR1 and CDR2 from the germline V gene are MNHNS and SASEGT. This CDR3 is built from 21 residues. The V and J ends lost 0 bases and 6 bases, in that order; junction bases with no gene match: 16. CDR3 sequence (DNA): TGTGCCAGCAGTGAAGCCTTCGGAGGGACAGGGGGAAGCCTTGGTAATTCACCCCTCCACTTT. It encodes CASSEAFGGTGGSLGNSPLHF.

V is TRBV2 and J is TRBJ1-6; no firm D call. V lost 5 bases and J lost 11, with 10 bases in between. From germline, CDR1 is SNHLY and CDR2 FYNNEI. The CDR3 runs 12 residues. The CDR3 coding sequence is TGTGCCAGCAGTTTGGATATTCCACCCCTCCACTTT. This encodes CASSLDIPPLHF.

The chain couples TRBV20-1 to TRBJ2-2, with D possibly TRBD1 on 5 matching bases. Germline CDR1 is DFQATT and CDR2 is SNEGSKA (reference sequence). The V gene lost 3 bases and the J gene lost 3 bases, with 11 bases spanning the gap. The CDR3 loop spans 14 amino acids. In DNA form, the CDR3 reads TGCAGTGCTAGTTCTCAAGGGGACACCGGGGAGCTGTTTTTT. The encoded protein is CSASSQGDTGELFF.

V gene TRBV7-2 combines with J gene TRBJ2-4, with TRBD1 identical over 7 bases. The V gene's germline CDR1 is SGHTA and CDR2 FQGNSA. This CDR3 spans 16 amino acids. Trimming removed 4 bases from V and 1 base from J; junction bases left unmatched: 7. CDR3 sequence: CASSSTGVGAKNIQYF. In nucleotides, the CDR3 is TGTGCCAGCAGCTCCACAGGGGTGGGGGCCAAAAACATTCAGTACTTC.

V gene TRBV2 combines with J gene TRBJ2-1; tentatively, D is TRBD2 (5 bases). V was clipped by 4 bases and J by 10 bases, with 8 bases between them. Germline lookup yields CDR1 SNHLY and CDR2 FYNNEI. The CDR3 is 11 residues long. The CDR3 is CASSGREEQFF. CDR3 nucleotide sequence: TGTGCCAGCAGTGGCCGGGAAGAGCAGTTCTTC. The entire variable domain, with the rest obtained from reference TRBV2 and TRBJ2-1, is as follows: EPEVTQTPSHQVTQMGQEVILRCVPISNHLYFYWYRQILGQKVEFLVSFYNNEISEKSEIFDDQFSVERPDGSNFTLKIRSTKLEDSAMYFCASSGREEQFFGPGTRLTVL.

V and J are TRBV5-4 and TRBJ2-3; unclear D gene. The germline CDR1 and CDR2 sequences are SGHNT and YYREEE (reference sequence). V lost 4 bases and J 1 base, leaving 4 bases between the germline ends. There are 12 residues in the CDR3. The CDR3 protein is CASSRRTDTQYF. The CDR3 DNA is TGTGCCAGCAGCCGACGCACAGATACGCAGTATTTT. Full variable domain (missing parts from reference TRBV5-4 and TRBJ2-3): ETGVTQSPTHLIKTRGQQVTLRCSSQSGHNTVSWYQQALGQGPQFIFQYYREEENGRGNFPPRFSGLQFPNYSSELNVNALELDDSALYLCASSRRTDTQYFGPGTRLTVL.